This T cell receptor beta chain was retrieved from a study of T-cell memory formation after mild COVID-19. Study as a whole: There were largely donor-specific TCR clusters.

Germline-derived CDR1 and CDR2 are LGHDT and YNNKEL (reference sequence). This CDR3 spans 14 amino acids. V gave up 4 bases and J gave up 11 bases; unmatched junction bases: 11. Findings and caveats of the study: Contracting CD4+ clones were located mainly in CM and EM, and CD8+ clones in EMRA. Whereas later expanders leaned CD4+, clones contracting day 15 to 85 showed a balanced CD4/CD8 makeup.

Details on this clonotype: Its cognate antigen is unknown.

TCRdb re-analysed the 5' RACE reads in MiXCR, keeping a single row per CDR3 protein. The table has about 320,000 distinct CDR3 sequences, over 11% seen once. The sequenced sample consisted of PBMCs or a T cell subset sorted from them (not recorded which). The TCR originated in a man younger than 35 who had mild COVID-19 (a few samples of this study predate the infection). Cell type and time point are not known. V usage is TRBV3-1 and J usage is TRBJ2-7, with 10 bases matching TRBD1. The CDR3 is CASSPTSADRGEYF. CDR3 nucleotide sequence: TGTGCCAGCAGCCCCACCAGCGCGGACAGGGGGGAGTACTTC.